This T cell receptor (beta chain) was found in a study of cytomegalovirus exposure and HLA in healthy donors (TCRdb year 2017). About the study as a whole: The 550 to 750 repertoires of the first cohort and the roughly 120 validation repertoires were produced on the same platform, according to a later analysis. To predict cytomegalovirus infection status, the study combined high-throughput TCR immunosequencing, statistical association of individual TCRs with disease status, and machine learning. A separate validation cohort of 100 to 150 different subjects was used in addition to the roughly 670-subject first cohort. The study aimed to test whether signatures of past pathogen exposure could be identified by cataloging public T cell receptors. Broad study findings and their caveats: A few of the identified cytomegalovirus-associated TCR beta chains were confirmed in vitro to be specific for cytomegalovirus antigens. It was suggested by the authors that the approach could potentially be generalized to other disease states and immunological phenotypes. The classifier was reported to diagnose cytomegalovirus status with high specificity and sensitivity in both the original cohort and the validation cohort. A later analysis found that TCRs clustered in the first cohort also tended to co-occur in the 95 to 150 validation repertoires, with approximately 94% of cluster scores above 0. Most TCR sequences were seen in very few donors, while some public TCRs were found in many individuals. The validation cohort had no HLA typing available for a later analysis, so co-occurrence within that cohort was assessed over all 120 or so repertoires. A total of some 180 TCR beta chains were listed by the study as associated with cytomegalovirus.

About this clone: Its cognate antigen has yet to be identified. Base qualities are not recorded, but no much larger clone differs from it by a single base.

Deletion took 5 bases off V and 0 bases off J, with a span of 5 bases between the germline ends. The germline V gene supplies CDR1 SGHTA and CDR2 FQGNSA. The cysteine opens and the phenylalanine closes a CDR3 of 13 amino acids. Only the CDR3 portion is preserved as DNA: 39 bases, with reading frame beginning at the first base. Donors formed part of the validation cohort, which comprised 95 to 150 subjects and was distinct from the first cohort of several hundred subjects. Libraries were built with the immunoSEQ multiplex PCR assay. Processing in the source paper ran as follows. To diagnose cytomegalovirus status from the catalog of TCR beta chain sequences, a statistical classification framework was built. The clones in this table, taken by TCRdb from immuneACCESS, are in-frame only. Not every clone is retained; where verified, under half of the shortfall comes from an unresolved V gene, and the cause of the rest is unknown. V and J calls plus clone size are reproduced from that table; the DNA served to infer D and trimming. This sample is represented by about 280,000 clones; more than 75% of them were singletons. The ten largest clones take up about 0.86% of the sample.

The chain employs TRBV7-2 and TRBJ2-1; the D gene cannot be named for sure. Sequencing was carried out using PBMCs. This clonotype was sampled from a woman aged 18-29 years in good health and CMV-seronegative. The CDR3 reads as follows: CASSRVSYNEQFF. The DNA reads as follows: TGTGCCAGCAGCCGGGTCTCCTACAATGAGCAGTTCTTC.